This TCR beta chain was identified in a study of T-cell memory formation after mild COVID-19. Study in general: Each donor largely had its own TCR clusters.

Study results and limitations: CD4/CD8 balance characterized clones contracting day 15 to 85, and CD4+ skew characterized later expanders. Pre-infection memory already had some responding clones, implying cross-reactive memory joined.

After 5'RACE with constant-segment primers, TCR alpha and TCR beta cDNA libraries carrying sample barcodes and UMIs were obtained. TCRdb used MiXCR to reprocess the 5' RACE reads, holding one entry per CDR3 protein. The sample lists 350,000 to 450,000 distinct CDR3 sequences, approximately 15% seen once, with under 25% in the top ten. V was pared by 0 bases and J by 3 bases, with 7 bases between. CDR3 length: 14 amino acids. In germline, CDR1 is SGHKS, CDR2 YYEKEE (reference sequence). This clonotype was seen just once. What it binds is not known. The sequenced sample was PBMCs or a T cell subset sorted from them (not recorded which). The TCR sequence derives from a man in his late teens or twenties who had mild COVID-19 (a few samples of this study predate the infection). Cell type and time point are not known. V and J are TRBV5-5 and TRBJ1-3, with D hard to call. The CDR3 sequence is CASSLAAFGNTIYF. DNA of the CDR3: TGTGCCAGCAGCTTGGCCGCATTTGGAAACACCATATATTTT.